This record looks at one T cell receptor (beta chain) sequence and its context. The antigen is unknown. CDR1 is SEHNR and CDR2 is FQNEAQ in the germline V gene (reference sequence). The V and J ends lost 6 bases and 0 bases respectively, with 11 bases between them. The CDR3 is 14 residues long. This sample was included in a study of PD-1 blockade in classical Hodgkin lymphoma. Sequencing was performed with immunoSEQ multiplex PCR; in TCRdb, only in-frame clones are kept and a portion is missing. Altogether 70,000 or so clones are present, over 90% being singletons, with the ten largest covering more than 2%. The time point was: newly diagnosed, previously untreated cHL patient sample. A comparison was provided by newly diagnosed, untreated classical Hodgkin lymphoma PBMCs. Points from the study as a whole: Compared with healthy donors, newly diagnosed patients reportedly showed lower baseline TCR diversity.

The TCR originated in a human donor with classical Hodgkin lymphoma. Sequenced input: peripheral blood mononuclear cells (PBMCs). The rearrangement links TRBV7-9 to TRBJ1-2, with TRBD1 as a possible D gene (5 bases). The CDR3 loop is CASSSWDPNYGYTF. The CDR3 DNA sequence: TGTGCCAGCAGTTCCTGGGACCCTAACTATGGCTACACCTTC.